This is a list of T cell receptor beta chains from one sample in a study of T cell responses to AZD1222 COVID-19 vaccine. The method was immunoSEQ multiplex PCR; TCRdb's version includes in-frame clones alone and lacks a portion of them. The sample carries some 150,000 clones, 85% to 95% recorded once. The sequences come from peripheral blood, collected on day 0 of AZD1222 vaccination. The receptor set was obtained from an adult in good health. Each CDR3 is given with its conserved first and last residue. The D gene is left open where the match is weak. Some rows mark clone size as missing; the rest say once, few, many or name a class of expanded clone.

D gene: -
V gene: TRBV27
clone size: -
J gene: TRBJ1-5
CDR3 DNA: TGTGCCAGCAGTTCGACCCCGGACGGCAGCAATCAGCCCCAGCATTTT
CDR3 protein: CASSSTPDGSNQPQHF

D gene: TRBD1
V gene: TRBV27
clone size: -
J gene: TRBJ1-1
CDR3 DNA: TGTGCCAGCAAAGAGGACAGGGTTATCGCTGAAGCTTTCTTT
CDR3 protein: CASKEDRVIAEAFF

D gene: -
V gene: TRBV19
clone size: -
J gene: TRBJ2-7
CDR3 DNA: TGTGCCAGTAGTATAGGGCCCGCCAGGGATTCCTACGAGCAGTACTTC
CDR3 protein: CASSIGPARDSYEQYF

D gene: -
V gene: TRBV7-3
clone size: -
J gene: TRBJ1-2
CDR3 DNA: TGTGCCAGCAGCTTAAGAGAACGCCCTTTAGCTAACTATGGCTACACCTTC
CDR3 protein: CASSLRERPLANYGYTF

D gene: TRBD1
V gene: TRBV19
clone size: -
J gene: TRBJ1-4
CDR3 DNA: TGTGCCAGTAGCGACAGGGGAGCAACTAATGAAAAACTGTTTTTT
CDR3 protein: CASSDRGATNEKLFF

D gene: TRBD1
V gene: TRBV19
clone size: -
J gene: TRBJ1-5
CDR3 DNA: TGTGCCAGTAGCCCAGGGGGCCGGAGCAATCAGCCCCAGCATTTT
CDR3 protein: CASSPGGRSNQPQHF

D gene: TRBD1
V gene: TRBV5-6
clone size: -
J gene: TRBJ1-5
CDR3 DNA: TGTGCCAGCAGCTTGAGACAGGGGGCGAATCAGCCCCAGCATTTT
CDR3 protein: CASSLRQGANQPQHF

D gene: -
V gene: TRBV15
clone size: -
J gene: TRBJ1-5
CDR3 DNA: TGTGCCACCAGCAGATCACAGGGTAATCAGCCCCAGCATTTT
CDR3 protein: CATSRSQGNQPQHF

D gene: -
V gene: TRBV18
clone size: once
J gene: TRBJ1-1
CDR3 DNA: TGTGCCAGCTCACTCCTACAGGGTCAGGACACTGAAGCTTTCTTT
CDR3 protein: CASSLLQGQDTEAFF

D gene: -
V gene: TRBV6-6
clone size: few
J gene: TRBJ2-4
CDR3 DNA: TGTGCCAGCAGTTACGGCACTAGCCTAGCCAAAAACATTCAGTACTTC
CDR3 protein: CASSYGTSLAKNIQYF

D gene: -
V gene: TRBV21-1
clone size: few
J gene: TRBJ2-3
CDR3 DNA: TGTGCCAGCAGCAAAGAGTATCGGGACTGGGGCATTAGGGATACGCAGTATTTT
CDR3 protein: CASSKEYRDWGIRDTQYF

D gene: -
V gene: TRBV19
clone size: -
J gene: TRBJ1-5
CDR3 DNA: TGTGCCAGTAGTAGGGTCTTGGGGGGAACCAATCAGCCCCAGCATTTT
CDR3 protein: CASSRVLGGTNQPQHF

D gene: -
V gene: TRBV4-3
clone size: -
J gene: TRBJ2-1
CDR3 DNA: TGCGCCAGCAGCCAAGATCTGGTGCGGGTCTCCTACAATGAGCAGTTCTTC
CDR3 protein: CASSQDLVRVSYNEQFF

D gene: TRBD2
V gene: TRBV30
clone size: -
J gene: TRBJ2-3
CDR3 DNA: TGTGCCTGGAGCCGGACTAGCGGGGGTGTAGATACGCAGTATTTT
CDR3 protein: CAWSRTSGGVDTQYF

D gene: -
V gene: TRBV25-1
clone size: -
J gene: TRBJ2-2
CDR3 DNA: TGTGCCAGCACCCGTACCGGGGAGCTGTTTTTT
CDR3 protein: CASTRTGELFF

D gene: -
V gene: TRBV29-1
clone size: -
J gene: TRBJ1-2
CDR3 DNA: TGCAGCGTTGAACCACAGGGACTGTACACCTTC
CDR3 protein: CSVEPQGLYTF

D gene: -
V gene: TRBV9
clone size: -
J gene: TRBJ1-5
CDR3 DNA: TGTGCCAGCAGCCCATCCCCCGGGAATCAGCCCCAGCATTTT
CDR3 protein: CASSPSPGNQPQHF

D gene: -
V gene: TRBV30
clone size: -
J gene: TRBJ1-3
CDR3 DNA: TGTGCCTGGAGTTTGTCTGGAAACACCATATATTTT
CDR3 protein: CAWSLSGNTIYF

D gene: TRBD1
V gene: TRBV9
clone size: -
J gene: TRBJ1-5
CDR3 DNA: TGTGCCAGCAGCGTGGGGACAGGAGGGCAGCCCCAGCATTTT
CDR3 protein: CASSVGTGGQPQHF

D gene: TRBD1
V gene: TRBV30
clone size: -
J gene: TRBJ1-2
CDR3 DNA: TGTGCCTGGAGTGTTCAACAGGGGGCGGATGGCTACACCTTC
CDR3 protein: CAWSVQQGADGYTF

D gene: TRBD1
V gene: TRBV28
clone size: -
J gene: TRBJ2-1
CDR3 DNA: TGTGCCAGCTTACCCCGGGGGACAGGGGGTAGGGAGCAGTTCTTC
CDR3 protein: CASLPRGTGGREQFF

D gene: -
V gene: TRBV28
clone size: -
J gene: TRBJ1-1
CDR3 DNA: TGTGCCAGCAGCCGGATGTTGGACACTGAAGCTTTCTTT
CDR3 protein: CASSRMLDTEAFF

D gene: -
V gene: TRBV27
clone size: -
J gene: TRBJ1-2
CDR3 DNA: TGTGCCAGCAGCCGTCTCCAGGGCGGCGGCTACACCTTC
CDR3 protein: CASSRLQGGGYTF